The 14 T cell receptor beta chains listed next were all sequenced from one sample in a study of type 1 and type 2 diabetes patients (dated by TCRdb to the mid-2010s). Sequencing relied on an Illumina MiSeq. Genomic DNA from sorted T cell subsets served as template for TCRbeta CDR3 amplification. The TCRbeta CDR3 region was amplified by multiplex PCR using 30 forward and 13 reverse primers. The public reads were quality trimmed at Q25 with fastp and then assembled into clones with MiXCR by TCRdb, keeping productive beta chains. Rows with a matching CDR3 protein are joined into one entry that keeps the most common DNA and genes. This sample comprises around 300,000 distinct CDR3 sequences, 40% to 50% of them detected only once. About 13% of the sample goes to the ten largest clones. The sequencing sample was made of peripheral blood mononuclear cells (PBMCs). The receptors here all came from a man aged 18 to 29 with type 2 diabetes.

The sample holds a few counts of this clonotype. V usage is TRBV27 and J usage is TRBJ1-1; the match to TRBD1 covers 10 bases. V gave up 6 bases and J gave up 6 bases; unmatched junction bases: 4. Germline lookup yields CDR1 MNHEY and CDR2 SMNVEV (reference sequence). The CDR3 is 13 residues long. CDR3 loop: CASRSTGGSEAFF. For the CDR3, the DNA is TGTGCCAGCAGATCGACAGGGGGCTCTGAAGCTTTCTTT.

This clonotype showed up just a few times. The chain carries TRBV7-3 and TRBJ2-3, with D perhaps assigned TRBD1 or TRBD2 (5 bases each). Looked up from germline, CDR1 is SGHTA and CDR2 is FQGTGA. Trimming removed 4 bases from V and 3 bases from J, with 8 bases in between. CDR3 length: 13 residues. The CDR3 protein is CASSWGRTDTQYF. DNA of the CDR3: TGTGCCAGCAGCTGGGGACGGACAGATACGCAGTATTTT.

This chain connects TRBV15 to TRBJ1-1; 8 bases are shared with TRBD1. With V trimmed by 3 bases and J by 3 bases, 9 bases remained unmatched. CDR1 is LNHNV and CDR2 is YYDKDF in the germline V gene (reference sequence). The CDR3 contains 16 residues. This CDR3 is CATSRSGGGVDTEAFF. In nucleotides, the CDR3 is TGTGCCACCAGCAGGTCAGGGGGCGGAGTGGACACTGAAGCTTTCTTT.

On this clonotype: A junction end diverges from the germline sequence, so it may reflect a read error. The chain joins TRBV14 to TRBJ2-2; 10 positions match TRBD2. The CDR3 runs to 15 residues. Germline CDR1 and CDR2: SGHDN and FVKESK. CDR3 in amino acids: CASTNSASGGGELFF. In DNA form, the CDR3 reads TGCGCCAGCACCAATTCCGCTAGCGGGGGAGGGGAGCTGTTTTTT. The whole variable domain, remainder taken from reference TRBV14 and TRBJ2-2, is EAGVTQFPSHSVIEKGQTVTLRCDPISGHDNLYWYRRVMGKEIKFLLHFVKESKQDESGMPNNRFLAERTGGTYSTLKVQPAELEDSGVYFCASTNSASGGGELFFGEGSRLTVL.

V gene TRBV27 combines with J gene TRBJ1-1; maybe TRBD1 (5 bases). The CDR3 contains 13 residues. V lost 6 bases and J lost 4, with 12 bases in between. CDR1 is MNHEY and CDR2 is SMNVEV in the germline V gene (reference sequence). CDR3: CASRGWGVTEAFF. The CDR3, as DNA: TGTGCCAGCAGGGGGTGGGGGGTCACTGAAGCTTTCTTT.

The rearrangement links TRBV29-1 to TRBJ2-7; no clear D. The CDR3 spans 11 residues. CDR1 is SQVTM and CDR2 is ANQGSEA in the germline V gene. Deletions cut 4 bases from V and 7 bases from J, with 11 bases between. The CDR3, as DNA: TGCAGCGTTGTTAGCCCTGGGGAGCAGTACTTC. Encoded protein: CSVVSPGEQYF.

This clonotype appeared a few times. This chain connects TRBV10-1 to TRBJ2-7, with D possibly TRBD1 on 6 matching bases. CDR1 is WNHNN, CDR2 SYGVQD, per germline (reference sequence). The CDR3 sequence is 15 residues long. The ends were cut back, 3 bases at V and 0 bases at J, with 12 bases in the middle. Here the CDR3 DNA reads TGCGCCAGCAGTGATATGCAGGGGAGCTCCTACGAGCAGTACTTC. It translates to CASSDMQGSSYEQYF.

As to this clonotype: Being one base from a much bigger clone, this may be a read error. This CDR3 is missing its conserved last phenylalanine or tryptophan, likely due to a read error. The chain recombines TRBV2 with TRBJ1-2; D not resolved. Germline CDR1 SNHLY, CDR2 FYNNEI. Trimming pared 7 bases from V and 6 bases from J, leaving 21 bases between. The CDR3 runs 15 residues. The chain's CDR3 is CASKGLVLTTDGYTL. CDR3 bases: TGTGCCAGCAAGGGATTGGTGCTGACGACCGATGGCTACACCCTC.

The chain carries TRBV19 and TRBJ2-1; D ambiguous. The germline V gene has CDR1 LNHDA and CDR2 SQIVND (reference sequence). The CDR3 covers 14 residues. Trimming took 6 bases from V and 0 from J, leaving 9 bases between them. The CDR3 nucleotides are TGTGCCAGTAGGGCGCCGGCCTCCTACAATGAGCAGTTCTTC. It is translated as CASRAPASYNEQFF.

The chain uses TRBV10-2 and TRBJ2-2, with D hard to call. Germline loops: CDR1 WSHSY, CDR2 SAAADI. Trimming removed 6 bases at V and 0 bases at J, with 11 bases between. CDR3 length equals 15 residues. CDR3 coding DNA: TGCGCCAGCAGACCATTAGAGACGAACACCGGGGAGCTGTTTTTT. Amino acid sequence: CASRPLETNTGELFF.

This clonotype was recorded a few times. The chain joins TRBV19 to TRBJ2-5; D gene ambiguous. Trimming cost V 6 bases and J 0 bases, with 8 bases left between them. This CDR3 spans 13 amino acids. Per germline, CDR1 LNHDA and CDR2 SQIVND (reference sequence). The CDR3 spells CASRSADQETQYF. In DNA, the CDR3 is TGTGCCAGTAGGTCCGCGGACCAAGAGACCCAGTACTTC.

CDR3 coding DNA: TGCGCCAGCAGCGCGATACAGGGATCCTCCTACGAGCAGTACTTC. Protein sequence: CASSAIQGSSYEQYF. The rearrangement links TRBV5-1 to TRBJ2-7; possibly TRBD1 for D (6 bases). This CDR3 region has 15 residues. Germline-derived CDR1 and CDR2 are SGHRS and YFSETQ. V was trimmed by 4 bases and J by 0 bases, leaving 14 bases between them.

This chain joins TRBV7-3 and TRBJ1-2; D unclear. Trimming took off 0 bases at V and 8 bases at J, with 7 bases between the two ends. The CDR3 totals 12 residues. Germline assignment: CDR1 SGHTA and CDR2 FQGTGA. CDR3 protein: CASSLTGRGYTF. In nucleotides, the CDR3 is TGTGCCAGCAGCTTAACCGGGAGGGGCTACACCTTC.

For the CDR3, the DNA is TGTGCCAGCTGGTTTGACAGGGCGCTATCCTATGGCTACACCTTC. This codes for CASWFDRALSYGYTF. The chain is built from TRBV2 and TRBJ1-2, with 7 bases matching TRBD1. CDR1 and CDR2 from the germline V gene are SNHLY and FYNNEI. The CDR3 length is 15 residues. Trimming at V came to 8 bases and at J to 4 bases, leaving 13 bases not matched to a gene.